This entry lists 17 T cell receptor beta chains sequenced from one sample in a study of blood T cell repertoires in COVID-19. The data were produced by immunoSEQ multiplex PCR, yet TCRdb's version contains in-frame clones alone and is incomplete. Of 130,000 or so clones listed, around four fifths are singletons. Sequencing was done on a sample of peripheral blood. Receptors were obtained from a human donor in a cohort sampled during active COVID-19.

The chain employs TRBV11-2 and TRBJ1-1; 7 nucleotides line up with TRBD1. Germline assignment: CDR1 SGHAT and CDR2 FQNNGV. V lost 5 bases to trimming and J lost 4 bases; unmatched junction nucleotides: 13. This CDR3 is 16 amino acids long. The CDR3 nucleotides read TGTGCCAGCAGCCTGGGGCAAGGGGGCAGGACCACTGAAGCTTTCTTT. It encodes CASSLGQGGRTTEAFF.

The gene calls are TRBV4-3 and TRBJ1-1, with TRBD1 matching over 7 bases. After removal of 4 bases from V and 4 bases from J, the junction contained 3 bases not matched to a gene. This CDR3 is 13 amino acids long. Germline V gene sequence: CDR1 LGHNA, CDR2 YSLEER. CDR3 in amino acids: CASSPYRGTEAFF. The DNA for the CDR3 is TGCGCCAGCAGCCCATACAGGGGCACTGAAGCTTTCTTT.

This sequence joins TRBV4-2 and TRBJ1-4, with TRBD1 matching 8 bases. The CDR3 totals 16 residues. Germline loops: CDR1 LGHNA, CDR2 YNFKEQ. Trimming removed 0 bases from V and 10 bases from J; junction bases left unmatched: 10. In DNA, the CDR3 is TGTGCCAGCAGCCAAGATCTCAGGGGGCAAACTCGAAAACTGTTTTTT. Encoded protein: CASSQDLRGQTRKLFF.

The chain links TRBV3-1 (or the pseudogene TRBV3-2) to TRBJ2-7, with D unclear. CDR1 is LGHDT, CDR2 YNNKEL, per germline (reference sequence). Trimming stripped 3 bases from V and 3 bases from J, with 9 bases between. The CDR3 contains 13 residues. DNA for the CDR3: TGTGCCAGCAGCCAGAACATTTACTACGAGCAGTACTTC. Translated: CASSQNIYYEQYF.

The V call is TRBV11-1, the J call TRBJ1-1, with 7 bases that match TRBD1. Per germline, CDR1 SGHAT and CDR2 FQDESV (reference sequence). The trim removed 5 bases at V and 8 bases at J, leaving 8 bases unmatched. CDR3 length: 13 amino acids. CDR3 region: CASSLTGDREAFF. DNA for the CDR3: TGTGCCAGCAGCCTGACCGGGGACAGAGAAGCTTTCTTT. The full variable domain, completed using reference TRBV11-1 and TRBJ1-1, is EAEVAQSPRYKITEKSQAVAFWCDPISGHATLYWYRQILGQGPELLVQFQDESVVDDSQLPKDRFSAERLKGVDSTLKIQPAELGDSAMYLCASSLTGDREAFFGQGTRLTVV.

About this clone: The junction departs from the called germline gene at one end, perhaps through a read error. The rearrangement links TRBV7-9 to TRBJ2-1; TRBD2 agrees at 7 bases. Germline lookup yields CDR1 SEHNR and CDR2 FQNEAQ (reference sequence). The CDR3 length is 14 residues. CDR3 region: CASSSYNPGTMILF. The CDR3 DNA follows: TGTGCCAGCAGCTCATATAACCCCGGGACTATGATCCTCTTC.

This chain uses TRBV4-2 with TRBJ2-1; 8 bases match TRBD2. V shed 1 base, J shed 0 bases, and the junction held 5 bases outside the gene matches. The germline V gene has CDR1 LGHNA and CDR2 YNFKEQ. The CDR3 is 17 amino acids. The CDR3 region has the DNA TGTGCCAGCAGCCAAGTGCTCGCGGGGGGCTCCTACAATGAGCAGTTCTTC. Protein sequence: CASSQVLAGGSYNEQFF.

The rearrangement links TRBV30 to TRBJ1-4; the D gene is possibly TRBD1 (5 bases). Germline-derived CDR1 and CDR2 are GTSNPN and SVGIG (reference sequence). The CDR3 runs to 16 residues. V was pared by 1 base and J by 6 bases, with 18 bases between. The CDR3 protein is CAWSGVGGGTYEKLFF. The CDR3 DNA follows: TGTGCCTGGAGTGGTGTGGGGGGAGGGACCTATGAAAAACTGTTTTTT.

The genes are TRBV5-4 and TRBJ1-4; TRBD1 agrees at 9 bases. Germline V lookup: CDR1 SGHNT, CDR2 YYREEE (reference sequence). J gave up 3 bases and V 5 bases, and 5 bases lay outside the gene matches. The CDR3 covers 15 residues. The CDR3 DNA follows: TGTGCCAGCAGTTACAGGGGGCCGGCTAATGAAAAACTGTTTTTT. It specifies CASSYRGPANEKLFF. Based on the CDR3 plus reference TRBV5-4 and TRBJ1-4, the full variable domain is ETGVTQSPTHLIKTRGQQVTLRCSSQSGHNTVSWYQQALGQGPQFIFQYYREEENGRGNFPPRFSGLQFPNYSSELNVNALELDDSALYLCASSYRGPANEKLFFGSGTQLSVL.

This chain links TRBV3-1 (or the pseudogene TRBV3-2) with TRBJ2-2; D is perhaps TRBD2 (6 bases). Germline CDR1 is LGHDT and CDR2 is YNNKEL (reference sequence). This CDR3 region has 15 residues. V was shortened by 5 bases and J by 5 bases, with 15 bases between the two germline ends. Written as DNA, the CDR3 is TGTGCCAGCAGCACGCGGGGTAGCGGTACCGGGGAGCTGTTTTTT. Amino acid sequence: CASSTRGSGTGELFF.

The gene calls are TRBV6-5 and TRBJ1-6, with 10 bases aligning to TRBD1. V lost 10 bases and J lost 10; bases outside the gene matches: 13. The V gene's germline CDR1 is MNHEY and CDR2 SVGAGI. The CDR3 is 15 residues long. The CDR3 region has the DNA TGTGCCACCGGACAGGGGGTTGTGCAGAACTCACCCCTCCACTTT. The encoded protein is CATGQGVVQNSPLHF.

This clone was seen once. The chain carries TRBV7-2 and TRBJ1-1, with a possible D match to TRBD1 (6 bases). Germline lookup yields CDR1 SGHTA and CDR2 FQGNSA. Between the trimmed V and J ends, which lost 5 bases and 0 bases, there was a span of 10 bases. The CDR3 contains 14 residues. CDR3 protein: CASSATGLNTEAFF. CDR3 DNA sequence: TGTGCCAGCAGCGCTACAGGGCTGAACACTGAAGCTTTCTTT.

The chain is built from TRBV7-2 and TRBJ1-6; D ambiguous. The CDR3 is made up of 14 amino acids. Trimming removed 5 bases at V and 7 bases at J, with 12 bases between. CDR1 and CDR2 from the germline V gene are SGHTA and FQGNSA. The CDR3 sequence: CASSPRALNSPLHF. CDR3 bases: TGTGCCAGCAGCCCGCGGGCCTTAAATTCACCCCTCCACTTT.

The CDR3 loop is CASSLAEEYGYTF. The CDR3 DNA sequence: TGTGCCAGCAGTTTAGCAGAGGAGTATGGCTACACCTTC. The genes are TRBV27 and TRBJ1-2, with unresolved D. V was shortened by 2 bases and J by 5 bases, with 9 bases between the two germline ends. Germline values: CDR1 MNHEY, CDR2 SMNVEV (reference sequence). This CDR3 region has 13 residues.

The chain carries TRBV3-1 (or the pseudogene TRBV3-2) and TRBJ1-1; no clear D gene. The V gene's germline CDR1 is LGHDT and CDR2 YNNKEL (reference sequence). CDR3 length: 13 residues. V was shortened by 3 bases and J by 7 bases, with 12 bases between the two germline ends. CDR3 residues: CASSQTYGNEAFF. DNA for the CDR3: TGTGCCAGCAGCCAGACATATGGAAATGAAGCTTTCTTT.

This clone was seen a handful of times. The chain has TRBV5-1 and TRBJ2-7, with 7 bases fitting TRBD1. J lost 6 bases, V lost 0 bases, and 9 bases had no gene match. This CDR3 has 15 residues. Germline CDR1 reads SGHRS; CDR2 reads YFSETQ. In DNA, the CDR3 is TGCGCCAGCAGCTTGGATGGGACAGCCCACACCGAGCAGTACTTC. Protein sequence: CASSLDGTAHTEQYF.

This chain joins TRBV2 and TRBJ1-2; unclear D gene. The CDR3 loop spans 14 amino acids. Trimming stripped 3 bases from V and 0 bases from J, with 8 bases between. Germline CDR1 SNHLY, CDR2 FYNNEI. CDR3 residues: CASSERGSNYGYTF. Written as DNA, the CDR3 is TGTGCCAGCAGTGAGCGAGGGTCTAACTATGGCTACACCTTC.